This T cell receptor (beta chain) was obtained from a study of Tregs in tolerant kidney transplant recipients. The assay was immunoSEQ multiplex PCR, and TCRdb's table has in-frame clones only and misses some. This table holds 70,000 to 95,000 clones, around 93% found once. This specimen was Tregs from blood, taken before the transplant. The origin of this receptor is a human donor who received a combined kidney and bone marrow transplant.

This CDR3 reads CAWSVGTSSYEQYF. In DNA form, the CDR3 reads TGTGCCTGGAGTGTAGGTACTAGTTCCTACGAGCAGTACTTC. The chain employs TRBV30 and TRBJ2-5, with D perhaps TRBD2 (5 bases). TRBJ2-7 explains the end of the DNA better; the J call may be wrong. CDR3 length: 14 residues. Germline V gene sequence: CDR1 GTSNPN, CDR2 SVGIG (reference sequence).